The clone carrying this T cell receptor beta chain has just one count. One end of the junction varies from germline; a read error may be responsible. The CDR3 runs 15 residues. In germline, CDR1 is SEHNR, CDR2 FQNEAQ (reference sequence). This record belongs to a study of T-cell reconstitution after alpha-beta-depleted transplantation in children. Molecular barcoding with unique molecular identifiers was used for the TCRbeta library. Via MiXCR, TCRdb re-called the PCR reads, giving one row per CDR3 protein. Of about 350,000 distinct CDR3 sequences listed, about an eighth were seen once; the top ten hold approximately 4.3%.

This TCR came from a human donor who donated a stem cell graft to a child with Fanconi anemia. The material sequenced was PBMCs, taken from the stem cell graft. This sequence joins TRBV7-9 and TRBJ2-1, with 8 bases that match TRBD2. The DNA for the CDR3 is TGTGCCAGCACCTTACAACTGACTAGCGACCGTGAGCAGTTCTTC. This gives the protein CASTLQLTSDREQFF.